Listed below are T cell receptor beta chains from one sample, sequenced in a study of blood T cell repertoires in COVID-19. Data came from immunoSEQ multiplex PCR; TCRdb stores just in-frame clones and leaves some out. This repertoire shows roughly 41,000 clones, around nine tenths found once; its top ten account for more than 4.5%. Sequenced: peripheral blood. These receptors were collected from a human donor in a cohort sampled during active COVID-19. The CDR3 runs from the conserved cysteine through the conserved F or W.

j_call v_call cdr3_aa
TRBJ2-5 TRBV7-3 CASSPGRGQETQYF
TRBJ2-7 TRBV20-1 CSASRREGRNEQYF
TRBJ2-1 TRBV19 CASRRTPDRAYNEQFF
TRBJ2-3 TRBV2 CATELLGIRQYF
TRBJ2-7 TRBV7-3 CASSLDSGIPSEQYF
TRBJ2-3 TRBV10-3 CAMGAGGADTQYF
TRBJ1-4 TRBV24-1 CATSDSGGALKANEKLFF
TRBJ1-1 TRBV9 CASSVAGRTEAFF
TRBJ1-5 TRBV3-1/TRBV3-2 CASSQNRPTGASSSNQPQHF
TRBJ2-7 TRBV27 CASSLKGGGTYEQYF
TRBJ2-1 TRBV12-5 CASGLVQGLAGGLSYNEQFF
TRBJ2-7 TRBV5-6 CASSGDRVSYEQYF
TRBJ2-3 TRBV7-9 CASTGQAQYF
TRBJ2-2 TRBV28 CASSLLLATGELFF
TRBJ2-2 TRBV5-4 CASSKDSTGELFF
TRBJ2-7 TRBV14 CASSHPLAGDYEQYF
TRBJ1-2 TRBV28 CASSLRVRVRGYGYTF
TRBJ2-5 TRBV9 CASSVSEAQETQYF
TRBJ2-2 TRBV24-1 CATSDPNRDTGELFF
TRBJ2-6 TRBV9 CASSPSQDRVSGANVLTF
TRBJ1-3 TRBV6-1 CASSDGVHSGNTIYF
TRBJ2-3 TRBV5-4 CASSQTGLQTDTQYF
TRBJ2-7 TRBV18 CASSPPTSGLQYF
TRBJ2-2 TRBV27 CASRPVGAGENTGELFF
TRBJ2-1 TRBV11-2 CASSLGAGGPSYEQFF
TRBJ2-3 TRBV7-9 CASSPAWGGQGTDTQYF
TRBJ1-2 TRBV5-6 CASSSGTGGYGYTF
TRBJ1-4 TRBV3-1/TRBV3-2 CASSQQSGNRRLFF
TRBJ2-2 TRBV5-4 CASSLELATSGTGELFF
TRBJ2-2 TRBV2 CASSLQGVNTGELFF
TRBJ2-1 TRBV5-1 CASSLAGRVSYNEQFF
TRBJ2-1 TRBV5-8 CASSLGTSGSYNEQFF
TRBJ2-3 TRBV7-6 CASSLASGRGDTQYF
TRBJ2-3 TRBV11-3 CASSFDRLAGGGTQYF
TRBJ1-5 TRBV6-4 CASSAEAEQPQHF
TRBJ2-1 TRBV6-6 CASSWPGQTVDEQFF
TRBJ2-1 TRBV12-5 CASGLVLWTVLYNEQFF
TRBJ2-5 TRBV30 CAWSVPTGQETQYF
TRBJ1-5 TRBV27 CASKRGNQPQHF
TRBJ1-6 TRBV7-9 CASSFPDGNSPLHF
TRBJ2-7 TRBV6-6 CASSYLDRGQEQYF
TRBJ2-7 TRBV11-2 CASSLRTSGSGEQYF
TRBJ2-3 TRBV9 CASSVRGTGEDTQYF
TRBJ1-2 TRBV28 CASTPLAEGNGYTF
TRBJ1-2 TRBV7-2 CASSPGQYYGYTF